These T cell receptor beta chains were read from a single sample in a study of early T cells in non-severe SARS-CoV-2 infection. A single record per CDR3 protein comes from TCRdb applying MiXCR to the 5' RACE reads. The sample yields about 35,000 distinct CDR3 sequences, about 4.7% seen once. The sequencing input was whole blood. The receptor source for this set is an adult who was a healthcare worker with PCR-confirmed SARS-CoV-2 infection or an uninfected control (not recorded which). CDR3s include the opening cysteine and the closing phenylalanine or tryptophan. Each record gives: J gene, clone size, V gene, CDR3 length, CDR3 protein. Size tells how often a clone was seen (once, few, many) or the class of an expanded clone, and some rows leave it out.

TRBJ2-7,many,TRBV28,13,CASSSGADYEQYF
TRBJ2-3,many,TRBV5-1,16,CASSLFPAWGTDTQYF
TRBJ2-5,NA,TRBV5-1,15,CASSVGNGIQETQYF
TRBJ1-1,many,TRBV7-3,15,CASSLMDRVNTEAFF
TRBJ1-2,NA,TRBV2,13,CASSERGGYGYTF
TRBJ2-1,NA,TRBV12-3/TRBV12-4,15,CASSLVSLGYNEQFF
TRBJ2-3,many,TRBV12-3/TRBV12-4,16,CASSNRVRPLPDTQYF
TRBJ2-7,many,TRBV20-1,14,CSARWGQGFGEQYF
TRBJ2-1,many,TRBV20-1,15,CSAHASGRSYNEQFF
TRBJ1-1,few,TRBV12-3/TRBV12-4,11,CASTMNTEAFF
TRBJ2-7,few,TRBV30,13,CAWSVITYYEQYF
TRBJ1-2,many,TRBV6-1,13,CASSRGAYYGYTF
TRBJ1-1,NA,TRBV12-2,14,CASRSGTGHVLAFF
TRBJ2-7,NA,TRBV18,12,CASSPFRREQYF
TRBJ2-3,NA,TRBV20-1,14,CSAGDRGGTDTQYF
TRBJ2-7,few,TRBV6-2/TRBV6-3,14,CASTTLDRSYEQYF
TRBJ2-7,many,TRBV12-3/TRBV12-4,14,CASSLGRTTYEQYF
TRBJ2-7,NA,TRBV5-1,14,CASSLGAPTYEQYF
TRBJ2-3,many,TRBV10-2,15,CASTPAGAGTDTQYF
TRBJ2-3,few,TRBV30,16,CAWSSGGAFRADTQYF
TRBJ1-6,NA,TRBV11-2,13,CASSLDHSRPLHF
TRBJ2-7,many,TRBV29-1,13,CSVEDWGAHEQYF
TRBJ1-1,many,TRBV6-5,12,CASSLDRSEAFF
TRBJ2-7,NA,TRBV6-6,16,CASSFATGGAVPEQYF
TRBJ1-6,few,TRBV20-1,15,CSARGGTGANSPLHF
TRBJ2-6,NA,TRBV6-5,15,CASSTRRSGANVLTF
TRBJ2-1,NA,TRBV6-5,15,CASSSPGQNYNEQFF
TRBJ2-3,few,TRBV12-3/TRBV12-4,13,CASSRDGTDTQYF
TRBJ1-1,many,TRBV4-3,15,CASSQDKGVDTEAFF
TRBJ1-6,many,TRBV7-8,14,CASSEWDSNSPLHF
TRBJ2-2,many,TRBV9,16,CASSVRQAPNTGELFF
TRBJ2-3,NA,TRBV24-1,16,CATSSPGNHPTDTQYF
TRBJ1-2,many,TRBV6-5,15,CASSPSGLANYGYTF
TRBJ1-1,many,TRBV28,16,CASSLPRGIQNTEAFF
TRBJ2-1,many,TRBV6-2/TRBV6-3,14,CASSPMIRSDEQFF
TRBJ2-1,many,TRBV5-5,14,CASSQGQGQGEQFF
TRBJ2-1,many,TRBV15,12,CATTGAFNEQFF
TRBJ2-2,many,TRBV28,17,CASSLLRLADNTGELFF
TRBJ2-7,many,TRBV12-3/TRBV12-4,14,CASSLAGSSYEQYF
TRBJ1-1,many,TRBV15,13,CATNRQGGTEAFF
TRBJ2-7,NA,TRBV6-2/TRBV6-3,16,CASSYRTGRLSYEQYF
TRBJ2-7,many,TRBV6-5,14,CASRPRQGTYEQYF
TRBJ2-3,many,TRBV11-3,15,CASSFTGGVTDTQYF
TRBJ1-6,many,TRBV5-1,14,CASSLDDYNSPLHF
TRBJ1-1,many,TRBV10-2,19,CASSAPGQGAKIGKTEAFF
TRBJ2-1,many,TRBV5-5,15,CASSPLAGGQNEQFF
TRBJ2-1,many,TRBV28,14,CASSLDRIVNEQFF
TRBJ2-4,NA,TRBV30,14,CAWSVGQGKNIQYF
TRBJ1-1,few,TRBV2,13,CASSGDTKTEAFF
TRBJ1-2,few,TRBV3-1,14,CASRPRRGETGYTF
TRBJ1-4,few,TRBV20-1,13,CSAQEGSGEKLFF
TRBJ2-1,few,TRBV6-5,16,CASSYSTSGVYNEQFF
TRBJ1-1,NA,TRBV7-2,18,CASSLWSLGRQVNTEAFF
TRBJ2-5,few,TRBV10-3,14,CAISEVAGVETQYF
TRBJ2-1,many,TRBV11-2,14,CASSSTGSYNEQFF
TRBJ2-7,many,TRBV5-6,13,CASSFEGTYEQYF
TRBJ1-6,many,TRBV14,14,CASSLGQGNSPLHF
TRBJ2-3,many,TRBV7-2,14,CASSPPASTDTQYF
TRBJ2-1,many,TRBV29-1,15,CSVLTAYRGGNEQFF